The source of this TCR beta chain is a study of CD8+ T cells in alopecia areata (dated by TCRdb to the late 2010s). About the full investigation: Treated patients were enrolled in an open-label pilot trial of oral tofacitinib, 5 to 10 mg twice daily, for moderate-to-severe alopecia areata. Tofacitinib was administered for 6 to 18 months, and 6 months of follow-up off drug were then conducted to assess delayed response and recurrence. In both human patients and the C3H/HeJ mouse model, the study applied high-throughput TCRbeta sequencing to look at T cell clonal expansion in alopecia areata. On the human side, TCRbeta sequencing was run on scalp tissue and on sorted CD4+ and CD8+ peripheral blood T cells from healthy controls and from alopecia areata patients with either patchy or totalis/universalis disease. Tofacitinib-treated patients had biopsies at baseline and at 4 and 24 weeks of treatment, with a later scalp biopsy in several patients. Scalp clonality was compared across normal scalp (n=4), patchy alopecia areata scalp (n=8), and alopecia totalis/universalis scalp (n=8). RNA was obtained with the PAXgene miRNA kit for fixed scalp, the miRNeasy kit for PBMCs, and the RNeasy kit for mouse skin. Amplification of TCRbeta CDR3 regions was done by immunoSEQ multiplex PCR using 35 Vbeta forward primers and 13 Jbeta reverse primers. General conclusions and limits of the study: Unlike mouse skin, where gammadelta T cells dominate, normal human skin contains resident alphabeta T cells that get sequenced too, which complicates analysis of the scalp TCR repertoire. Compared with normal scalp, lesional scalp had higher clonality and more expanded CD8+ clones, particularly in alopecia totalis/universalis, a pattern that suggests antigenic drive. TCR sequences shared between patients were less clear than in mice, possibly partly because of HLA diversity in the patient population.

Lesional scalp punch biopsies and peripheral blood were obtained from alopecia areata patients. Human scalp biopsies were immediately fixed in PAXgene tissue containers. The V end gives up 0 bases and the J end 4 bases, leaving 0 bases in the junction not matched to a gene. The CDR3 holds 14 amino acids from the cysteine to the phenylalanine. The sequence is cut down to CDR3 DNA, 42 bases in frame from base 1. Taken from the germline V gene, the CDR1 and CDR2 loops are SGHRS and YFSETQ. As to this clone: The specificity of this receptor is unknown. Base qualities are not recorded, but no much larger clone differs from it by a single base.

Libraries were constructed by the immunoSEQ multiplex PCR assay. RNA was extracted from all samples and reverse transcribed into cDNA as template for TCR sequencing. SuperScript III was used for first-strand cDNA synthesis, primed with a 2:1 mix of oligo-dT and random hexamers. A synthetic immune receptor repertoire was used to gauge amplification bias, and whatever bias remained was removed computationally. The paper's data handling went like this. Raw reads were preprocessed to remove errors, and CDR3 was defined according to IMGT conventions as the region from the conserved cysteine to phenylalanine. Clonality was calculated as 1 minus Shannon entropy normalized by log2 of the number of productive unique TCRs. Scalp TCRbeta sequences were cross-referenced with sorted blood CD4 and CD8 repertoires so that the CD4 or CD8 identity of scalp clones could be inferred. The table was pulled from immuneACCESS by TCRdb, which kept in-frame rearrangements only. Such tables lose some clones; where checked, under half of the loss comes from unresolved V genes, and the rest has no known cause. The V and J calls and the clone size are those of that table, but D and trimming were determined from the DNA. This sample comprises under 15,000 clones, 60% of them detected only once. The top ten clonotypes cover around a fifth of the sample.

The chain couples TRBV5-1 to TRBJ2-2, and TRBD1 aligns with 7 junction nucleotides. Sequencing was done on a sample of skin. The receptor was isolated from a human donor with alopecia areata. The DNA sequence is TGCGCCAGCAGCTTGGGGGACAGCACCGGGGAGCTGTTTTTT. Its translation reads: CASSLGDSTGELFF. The entire variable domain, with the stretches around the CDR3 drawn from the reference TRBV5-1 and TRBJ2-2 proteins, is KAGVTQTPRYLIKTRGQQVTLSCSPISGHRSVSWYQQTPGQGLQFLFEYFSETQRNKGNFPGRFSGRQFSNSRSEMNVSTLELGDSALYLCASSLGDSTGELFFGEGSRLTVL.